This TCR beta chain was retrieved from a study of blood T cell repertoires in COVID-19. The length of the CDR3 is 15 residues. Trimming took 0 bases from V and 3 from J; bases not matched to a gene: 3. Germline V gene sequence: CDR1 SGHRS, CDR2 YFSETQ. The assay was immunoSEQ multiplex PCR, and TCRdb's table has in-frame clones only and misses some. This table has roughly 200,000 clones, around 82% appearing once. About this clone: Distinct nucleotide sequences in the sample also encode this CDR3.

The TCR comes from a man aged 35 to 55 with active or convalescent COVID-19. The sequenced material came from peripheral blood. V usage is TRBV5-1 and J usage is TRBJ2-7; 10 positions match TRBD2. The CDR3 loop reads CASSLAAGGYYEQYF. The CDR3 DNA reads as TGCGCCAGCAGCTTGGCAGCGGGAGGGTACTACGAGCAGTACTTC. The full variable domain, with the rest looked up from reference TRBV5-1 and TRBJ2-7, is KAGVTQTPRYLIKTRGQQVTLSCSPISGHRSVSWYQQTPGQGLQFLFEYFSETQRNKGNFPGRFSGRQFSNSRSEMNVSTLELGDSALYLCASSLAAGGYYEQYFGPGTRLTVT.